These 18 T cell receptor beta chains were all obtained from the same sample, sequenced in a study of T-cell memory formation after mild COVID-19. Using its own MiXCR run on the 5' RACE reads, TCRdb lists one record per CDR3 protein. Counted here are roughly 150,000 distinct CDR3 sequences, approximately 15% occurring once; the ten biggest clones make up 13% to 15%. Sequencing used PBMCs or a T cell subset sorted from them (not recorded which). These receptors were taken from an adult woman who had mild COVID-19 (a few samples of this study predate the infection). Cell type and time point are not known.

There are a few counts of this clonotype. The J gene is TRBJ2-2, the V gene TRBV7-9; 8 nucleotides align to TRBD2. Germline lookup yields CDR1 SEHNR and CDR2 FQNEAQ (reference sequence). The junction had 5 bases not matched to a gene; V was cut back by 8 bases and J by 3 bases. The CDR3 has 14 amino acids. This CDR3 is CASWTSFDTGELFF. CDR3 in DNA: TGTGCCAGCTGGACTAGCTTCGACACCGGGGAGCTGTTTTTT.

V and J are TRBV12-3 or TRBV12-4 and TRBJ1-5; D is undetermined. The V end lost 3 bases, the J end lost 4 bases, and 7 bases lay between the germline ends. This CDR3 comprises 13 residues. The CDR3 DNA reads as TGTGCCAGCAGTTTTCGGAGAAATCAGCCCCAGCATTTT. The encoded protein is CASSFRRNQPQHF.

Only a few counts were recorded for this clonotype. The chain uses TRBV11-2 and TRBJ1-2; D not certain. The CDR3 totals 16 residues. Germline V CDR1 and CDR2: SGHAT, FQNNGV. Trimming pared 4 bases from V and 3 bases from J, leaving 18 bases between. CDR3 in amino acids: CASSSRRGSPYYGYTF. The CDR3 DNA reads TGTGCCAGCAGCTCACGCCGCGGGAGTCCTTACTATGGCTACACCTTC.

This clonotype was seen a handful of times. The rearrangement links TRBV10-3 to TRBJ1-2; D not certain. This CDR3 spans 12 amino acids. The germline V and J ends were trimmed by 6 bases and 3 bases, with 8 bases remaining between them. Per germline, CDR1 ENHRY and CDR2 SYGVKD. This chain's CDR3 is CAIRQPDYGYTF. CDR3 nucleotide sequence: TGTGCCATCAGGCAGCCCGACTATGGCTACACCTTC.

This clonotype was observed a few times. V gene TRBV18 combines with J gene TRBJ1-2, with D hard to call. CDR1 and CDR2 (germline): KGHSH, LQKENI. V shed 3 bases and J shed 0 bases, with 14 bases lying between them. The CDR3 sequence is 16 residues long. CDR3: CASSPSLQPTNYGYTF. DNA of the CDR3: TGTGCCAGCTCACCGAGTTTGCAGCCAACTAACTATGGCTACACCTTC.

The J gene is TRBJ2-7, the V gene TRBV12-3 or TRBV12-4, with D perhaps TRBD1 or TRBD2 (5 bases each). This CDR3 is built from 14 residues. V lost 5 bases, J lost 4 bases, and 15 bases lay in between. The CDR3 DNA reads as TGTGCCAGCAGTCCTCCCCTTGGGGGTTACGAGCAGTACTTC. Protein product: CASSPPLGGYEQYF.

The chain employs TRBV5-1 and TRBJ2-1, with TRBD2 matching 9 bases. The CDR3 spans 15 residues. Germline values: CDR1 SGHRS, CDR2 YFSETQ. The V and J ends lost 4 bases and 8 bases, in that order; junction bases with no gene match: 10. The CDR3 reads CASSQDSGSWYEQFF. The CDR3, as DNA: TGCGCCAGCAGCCAGGATAGCGGGAGTTGGTATGAGCAGTTCTTC.

The genes are TRBV3-2 and TRBJ2-3; the listed D gene, TRBD2, was not tested against the DNA. TRBV3-2 is assigned pseudogene status. The CDR3 is 17 residues long. CDR3 sequence (DNA): TGTGCCAGCAGCCAAGATGTCTTAAGGCCCACGGGGGATACGCAGTATTTT. It encodes CASSQDVLRPTGDTQYF.

This clonotype has only one observation. CDR3 nucleotide sequence: TGTGCCAGCAGGTACAGCGGGACACCGAACACTGAAGCTTTCTTT. Protein: CASRYSGTPNTEAFF. The V call is TRBV12-3 or TRBV12-4, the J call TRBJ1-1; possible D gene TRBD1, 6 bases. Trimming cost V 6 bases and J 1 base, with 15 bases left between them. The CDR3 is 15 amino acids.

This clonotype was picked up a small number of times. V is TRBV11-3 and J is TRBJ2-2; TRBD1 aligns across 10 bases. The germline CDR1 and CDR2 sequences are SGHNT and YENEEA. The V segment lost 1 base and the J segment 5 bases; nucleotides outside the gene matches: 10. This CDR3 has 18 residues. The CDR3 reads CASSLGQGAVAGTGELFF. CDR3 DNA sequence: TGTGCCAGCAGCTTAGGACAGGGGGCGGTGGCTGGTACCGGGGAGCTGTTTTTT.

This clonotype was seen more than once but under ten times. This rearrangement joins TRBV6-6 to TRBJ2-3, with D possibly matching TRBD1 (5 bases). CDR1 is MNHNY and CDR2 is SVGAGI in the germline V gene (reference sequence). V dropped 6 bases and J dropped 1 base, with 17 bases sitting between them. CDR3 length: 16 amino acids. The CDR3 DNA reads TGTGCCAGCAGACCATCTCAGGGTTCGGGCACAGATACGCAGTATTTT. Amino acids: CASRPSQGSGTDTQYF.

On this clonotype: A read error may account for a junction end that differs from germline. V usage is TRBV4-1 and J usage is TRBJ2-5; 7 bases align to TRBD2. The CDR3 loop spans 15 amino acids. From germline, CDR1 is MGHRA and CDR2 YSYEKL. CDR3 DNA: TGCGACAGCAGCCAAGTCCTAGCGGTCCAAGAGACCCAGTACTTC. Its translation: CDSSQVLAVQETQYF.

The V and J genes are TRBV10-3 and TRBJ1-5; 9 bases agree with TRBD1. The CDR3 sequence is 15 residues long. Germline-derived CDR1 and CDR2 are ENHRY and SYGVKD. Unmatched junction bases numbered 4, after V lost 3 bases and J lost 4 bases. CDR3 protein: CAISDNGQGNQPQHF. The CDR3 DNA is TGTGCCATCAGTGATAACGGACAGGGGAATCAGCCCCAGCATTTT.

Only a few counts were recorded for this clonotype. This rearrangement joins TRBV9 to TRBJ2-1, with 11 bases matching TRBD2. Germline V gene data show CDR1 as SGDLS and CDR2 as YYNGEE. This CDR3 spans 16 amino acids. V lost 3 bases, J lost 6 bases, and 8 bases stayed unmatched. In DNA form, the CDR3 reads TGTGCCAGCAGCGGGGGAACTAGCGGGAGACCCAATGAGCAGTTCTTC. It encodes CASSGGTSGRPNEQFF.

This clonotype was observed a handful of times. The chain links TRBV5-5 to TRBJ2-5, with D hard to call. V was pared by 0 bases and J by 7 bases, with 13 bases between. CDR1 and CDR2 (germline): SGHKS, YYEKEE (reference sequence). CDR3 length: 14 residues. The DNA of the CDR3 is TGTGCCAGCAGCTTGGAGGTTTCGGATGTGACCCAGTACTTC. Translation gives CASSLEVSDVTQYF.

The V call is TRBV11-1, the J call TRBJ2-3; D is perhaps TRBD2 (5 bases). V lost 3 bases and J 6 bases, leaving 13 bases between the germline ends. Germline V gene sequence: CDR1 SGHAT, CDR2 FQDESV (reference sequence). The CDR3 has 14 amino acids. The CDR3 sequence: CASSFGLALDTQYF. Here the CDR3 DNA reads TGTGCCAGCAGCTTCGGATTAGCGTTGGATACGCAGTATTTT. Variable domain in full (rest from reference TRBV11-1 and TRBJ2-3): EAEVAQSPRYKITEKSQAVAFWCDPISGHATLYWYRQILGQGPELLVQFQDESVVDDSQLPKDRFSAERLKGVDSTLKIQPAELGDSAMYLCASSFGLALDTQYFGPGTRLTVL.

This clonotype was observed a handful of times. This sequence joins TRBV9 and TRBJ1-5, with TRBD1 identical over 7 bases. CDR1 and CDR2 (germline): SGDLS, YYNGEE. This CDR3 comprises 13 residues. V was clipped by 5 bases and J by 6 bases; unmatched bases: 5. DNA of the CDR3: TGTGCCAGCAGTACAGGGGAAGGTCAGCCCCAGCATTTT. It is translated as CASSTGEGQPQHF.

This clonotype was counted a few times. The chain uses TRBV19 and TRBJ2-3; TRBD2 aligns across 9 bases. The CDR3 has 16 residues. Germline values: CDR1 LNHDA, CDR2 SQIVND (reference sequence). With 4 bases clipped from V and 0 bases from J, the junction kept 5 bases outside the gene matches. The CDR3 is CASSKDSGRSTDTQYF. The CDR3 nucleotides read TGTGCCAGTAGTAAGGATAGCGGGAGAAGCACAGATACGCAGTATTTT.